This T cell receptor (beta chain) is drawn from a study of regulatory T cells in long-lasting Graves disease. As for time point: newly diagnosed GD, antithyroid drugs for less than 3 months. The TCR library used RNA extracted from PBMCs. Looked up from germline, CDR1 is LGHDT and CDR2 is YNNKEL (reference sequence). The CDR3 is 17 residues long. V was shortened by 3 bases and J by 4 bases, with 22 bases between the two germline ends. Relying on iRepertoire HTBI primers and Arm-PCR of CDR3 regions, the team built TCR beta libraries. TCRdb re-derived calls from the multiplex PCR reads in MiXCR, one entry per CDR3 protein. The sample lists around 500,000 distinct CDR3 sequences; approximately 16% were seen once. These data were also reused for a study on T cells in Graves' hyperthyroidism and ophthalmopathy.

This TCR was sampled from a woman aged 35-60 years with Graves disease. The sequencing here drew on peripheral blood mononuclear cells (PBMCs), taken at new diagnosis, from a patient treated with antithyroid drugs. The chain joins TRBV3-1 to TRBJ2-7; D possibly matches TRBD1 or TRBD2 (5 bases each). CDR3: CASSHLGPQGIGYEQYF. Written as DNA, the CDR3 is TGTGCCAGCAGCCACTTGGGACCACAAGGGATCGGGTACGAGCAGTACTTC.